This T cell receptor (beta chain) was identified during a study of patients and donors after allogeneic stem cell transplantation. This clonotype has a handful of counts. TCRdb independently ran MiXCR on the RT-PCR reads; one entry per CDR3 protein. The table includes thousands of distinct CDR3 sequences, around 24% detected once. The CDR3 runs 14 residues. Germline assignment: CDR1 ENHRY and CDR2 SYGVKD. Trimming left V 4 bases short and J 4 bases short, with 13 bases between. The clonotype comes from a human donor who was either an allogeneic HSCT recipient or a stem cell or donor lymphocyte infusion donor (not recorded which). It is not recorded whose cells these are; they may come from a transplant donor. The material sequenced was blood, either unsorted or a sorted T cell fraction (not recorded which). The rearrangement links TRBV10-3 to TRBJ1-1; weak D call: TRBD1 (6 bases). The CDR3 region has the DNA TGTGCCATCAGTGTAGGCCAGGGGCTCACTGAAGCTTTCTTT. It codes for CAISVGQGLTEAFF.